This TCR beta chain was sequenced in a study of blood T cell repertoires in COVID-19. For the study at large: Sites across the United States, Italy and Spain contributed samples from acute and convalescent COVID-19. PBMCs, B-cell-depleted T cells, or T cells were the source of the cDNA or gDNA that made up the material.

Methods used by the authors: Reference gene primers were amplified, and this amplification served to estimate nucleated cell counts. Only in-frame clones appear in the TCRdb table, and some are missing; sequencing was by immunoSEQ multiplex PCR. The D gene and trimming were derived from the DNA, and the V and J assignments and clone size from that table. The repertoire consists of 150,000 to 200,000 clones, with approximately 90% occurring once and the leading ten covering approximately 0.48%. CDR3 length: 14 residues. Germline V gene sequence: CDR1 SNHLY, CDR2 FYNNEI. V lost 4 bases and J 0 bases, leaving 7 bases between the germline ends.

The gene calls are TRBV2 and TRBJ1-3; D is undetermined. The receptor comes from a man aged 50-59 years with acute or convalescent COVID-19. Input material: peripheral blood. CDR3 bases: TGTGCCAGCAGTGGAGGAGTCTCTGGAAACACCATATATTTT. This gives the protein CASSGGVSGNTIYF.